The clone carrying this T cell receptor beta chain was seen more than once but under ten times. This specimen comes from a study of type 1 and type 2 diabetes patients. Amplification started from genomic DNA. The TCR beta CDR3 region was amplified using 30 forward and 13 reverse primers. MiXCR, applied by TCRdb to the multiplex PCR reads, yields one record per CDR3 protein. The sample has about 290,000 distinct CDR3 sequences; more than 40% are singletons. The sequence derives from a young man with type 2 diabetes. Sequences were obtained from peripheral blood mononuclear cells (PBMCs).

In nucleotides, the CDR3 is TGTGCCTCTGGGGAAAACGCAGAGACCCAGTACTTC. Encoded protein: CASGENAETQYF. This rearrangement joins TRBV7-2 to TRBJ2-5; no definite D call. Per the germline V gene, CDR1 is SGHTA and CDR2 is FQGNSA. Trimming shortened V by 11 bases and J by 4 bases, and 14 bases separated the two germline ends. The CDR3 totals 12 residues.